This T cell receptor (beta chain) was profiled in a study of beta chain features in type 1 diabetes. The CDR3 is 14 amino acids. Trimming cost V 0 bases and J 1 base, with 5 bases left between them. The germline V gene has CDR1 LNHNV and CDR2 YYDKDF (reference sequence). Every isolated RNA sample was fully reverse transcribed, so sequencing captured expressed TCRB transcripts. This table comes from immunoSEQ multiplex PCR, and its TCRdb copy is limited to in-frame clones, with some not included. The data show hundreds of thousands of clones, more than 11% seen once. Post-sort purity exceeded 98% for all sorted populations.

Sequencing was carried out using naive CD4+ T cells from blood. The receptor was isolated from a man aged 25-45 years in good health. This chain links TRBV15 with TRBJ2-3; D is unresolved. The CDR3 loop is CATSREVRTDTQYF. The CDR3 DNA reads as TGTGCCACCAGCAGAGAGGTTCGCACAGATACGCAGTATTTT.